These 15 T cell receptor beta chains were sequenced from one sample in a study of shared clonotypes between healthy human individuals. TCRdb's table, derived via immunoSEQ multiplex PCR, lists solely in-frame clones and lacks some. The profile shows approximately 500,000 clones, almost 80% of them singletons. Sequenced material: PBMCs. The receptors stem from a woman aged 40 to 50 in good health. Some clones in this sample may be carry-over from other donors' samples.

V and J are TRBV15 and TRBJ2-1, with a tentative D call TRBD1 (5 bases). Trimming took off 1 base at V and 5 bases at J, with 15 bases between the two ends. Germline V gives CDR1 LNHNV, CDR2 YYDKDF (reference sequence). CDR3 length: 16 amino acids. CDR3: CATSRGSKGAHNEQFF. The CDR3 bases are TGTGCCACCAGCAGAGGGTCGAAAGGGGCTCACAATGAGCAGTTCTTC.

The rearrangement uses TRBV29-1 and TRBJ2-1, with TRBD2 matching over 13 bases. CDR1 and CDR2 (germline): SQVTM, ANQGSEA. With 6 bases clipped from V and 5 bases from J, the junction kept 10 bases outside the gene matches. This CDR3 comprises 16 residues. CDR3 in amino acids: CSVELAGGPVNNEQFF. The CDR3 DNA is TGCAGCGTGGAACTAGCGGGAGGGCCCGTCAACAATGAGCAGTTCTTC.

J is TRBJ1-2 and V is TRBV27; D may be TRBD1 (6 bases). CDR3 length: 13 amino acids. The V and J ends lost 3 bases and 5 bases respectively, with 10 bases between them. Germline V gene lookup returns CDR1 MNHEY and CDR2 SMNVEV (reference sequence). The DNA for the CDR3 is TGTGCCAGCAGTTTTCACAGGGCGTATGGCTACACCTTC. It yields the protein CASSFHRAYGYTF.

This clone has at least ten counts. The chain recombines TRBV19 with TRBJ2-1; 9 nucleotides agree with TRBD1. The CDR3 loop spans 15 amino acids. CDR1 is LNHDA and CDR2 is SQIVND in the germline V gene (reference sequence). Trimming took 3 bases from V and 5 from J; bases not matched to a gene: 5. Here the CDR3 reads CASSMTGGSNNEQFF. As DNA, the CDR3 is TGTGCCAGTAGTATGACAGGGGGTAGCAACAATGAGCAGTTCTTC.

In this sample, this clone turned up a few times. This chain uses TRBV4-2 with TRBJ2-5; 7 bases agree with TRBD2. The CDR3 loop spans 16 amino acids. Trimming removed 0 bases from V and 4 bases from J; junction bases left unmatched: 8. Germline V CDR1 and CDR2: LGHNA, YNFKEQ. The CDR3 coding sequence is TGTGCCAGCAGCCAAGATGGGGGAGGGTCCTTAGAGACCCAGTACTTC. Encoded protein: CASSQDGGGSLETQYF.

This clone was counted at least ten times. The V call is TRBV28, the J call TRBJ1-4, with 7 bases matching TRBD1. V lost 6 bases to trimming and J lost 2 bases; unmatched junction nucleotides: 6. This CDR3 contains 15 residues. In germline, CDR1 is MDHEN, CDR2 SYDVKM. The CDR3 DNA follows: TGTGCCAGCAGCCAACCGGGACAGACTAATGAAAAACTGTTTTTT. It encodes CASSQPGQTNEKLFF.

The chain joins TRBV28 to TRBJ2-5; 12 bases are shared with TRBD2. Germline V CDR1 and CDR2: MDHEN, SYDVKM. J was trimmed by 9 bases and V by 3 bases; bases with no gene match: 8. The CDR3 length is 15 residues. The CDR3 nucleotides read TGTGCCAGCAGTTTCGCTAGCGGGAGGGTCGGGGCCCAGTACTTC. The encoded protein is CASSFASGRVGAQYF.

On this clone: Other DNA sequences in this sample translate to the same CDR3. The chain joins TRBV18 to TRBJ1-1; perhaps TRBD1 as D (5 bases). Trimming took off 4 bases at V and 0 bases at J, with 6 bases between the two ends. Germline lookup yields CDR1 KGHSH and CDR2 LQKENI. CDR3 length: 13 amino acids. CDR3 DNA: TGTGCCAGCTCACAGGGGCTGAACACTGAAGCTTTCTTT. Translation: CASSQGLNTEAFF.

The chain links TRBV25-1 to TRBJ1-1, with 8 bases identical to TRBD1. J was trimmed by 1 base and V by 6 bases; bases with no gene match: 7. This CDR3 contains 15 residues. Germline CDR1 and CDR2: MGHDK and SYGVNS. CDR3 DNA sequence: TGTGCCAGCAGCTTCAGGGGGCCTGGGAACACTGAAGCTTTCTTT. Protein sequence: CASSFRGPGNTEAFF.

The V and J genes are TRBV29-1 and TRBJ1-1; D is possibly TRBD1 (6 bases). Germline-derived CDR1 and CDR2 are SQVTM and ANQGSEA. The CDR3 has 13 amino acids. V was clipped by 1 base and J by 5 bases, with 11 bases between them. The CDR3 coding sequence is TGCAGCGTTGAAGGGCAGGGGTGGACTGAAGCTTTCTTT. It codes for CSVEGQGWTEAFF.

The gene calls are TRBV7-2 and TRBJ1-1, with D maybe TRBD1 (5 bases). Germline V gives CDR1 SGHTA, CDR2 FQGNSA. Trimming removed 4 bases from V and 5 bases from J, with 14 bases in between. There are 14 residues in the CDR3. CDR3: CASSSVGGETEAFF. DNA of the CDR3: TGTGCCAGCAGCTCCGTCGGGGGGGAGACTGAAGCTTTCTTT.

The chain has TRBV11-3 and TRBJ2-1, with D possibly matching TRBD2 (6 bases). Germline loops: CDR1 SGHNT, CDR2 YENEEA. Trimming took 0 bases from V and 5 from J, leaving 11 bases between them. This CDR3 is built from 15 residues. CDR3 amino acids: CASSLEGGTNNEQFF. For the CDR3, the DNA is TGTGCCAGCAGCTTAGAGGGAGGTACCAACAATGAGCAGTTCTTC. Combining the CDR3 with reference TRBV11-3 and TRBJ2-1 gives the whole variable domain EAGVVQSPRYKIIEKKQPVAFWCNPISGHNTLYWYLQNLGQGPELLIRYENEEAVDDSQLPKDRFSAERLKGVDSTLKIQPAELGDSAVYLCASSLEGGTNNEQFFGPGTRLTVL.

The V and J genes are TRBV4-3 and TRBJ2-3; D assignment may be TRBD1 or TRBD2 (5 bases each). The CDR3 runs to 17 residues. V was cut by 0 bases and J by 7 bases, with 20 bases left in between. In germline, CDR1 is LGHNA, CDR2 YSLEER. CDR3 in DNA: TGCGCCAGCAGCCAAGATTCCCCCCTTGGGGGATTGTATACGCAGTATTTT. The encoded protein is CASSQDSPLGGLYTQYF.

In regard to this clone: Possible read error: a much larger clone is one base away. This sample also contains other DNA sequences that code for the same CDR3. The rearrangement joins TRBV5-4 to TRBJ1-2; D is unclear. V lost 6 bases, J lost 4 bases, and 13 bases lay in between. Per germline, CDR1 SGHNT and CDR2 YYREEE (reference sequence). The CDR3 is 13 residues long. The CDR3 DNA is TGTGCCAGCACAGCAGCCTGGGGCTATGGCTACACCTTC. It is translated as CASTAAWGYGYTF.

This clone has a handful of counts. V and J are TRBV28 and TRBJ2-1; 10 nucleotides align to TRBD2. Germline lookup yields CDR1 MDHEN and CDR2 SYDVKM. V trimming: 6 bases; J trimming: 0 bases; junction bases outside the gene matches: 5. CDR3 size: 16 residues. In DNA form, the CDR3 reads TGTGCCAGCAGGACGGGACTAGCGAGCTCCTACAATGAGCAGTTCTTC. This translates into CASRTGLASSYNEQFF. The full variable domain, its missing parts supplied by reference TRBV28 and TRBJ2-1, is DVKVTQSSRYLVKRTGEKVFLECVQDMDHENMFWYRQDPGLGLRLIYFSYDVKMKEKGDIPEGYSVSREKKERFSLILESASTNQTSMYLCASRTGLASSYNEQFFGPGTRLTVL.